This T cell receptor beta chain was sequenced for a study of blood T cell repertoires in COVID-19. In the authors' workflow: The authors estimated nucleated cell counts from reference gene primer amplification. Some clones are missing from TCRdb's copy, which holds only in-frame ones; the method was immunoSEQ multiplex PCR. That table is the source of V, J and clone size, and D and trimming were worked out from the DNA. The sample lists about 43,000 clones, roughly 90% seen once, with approximately 8% in the top ten. Germline values: CDR1 SGHRS, CDR2 YFSETQ. The CDR3 is made up of 16 amino acids. J was trimmed by 6 bases and V by 0 bases; bases with no gene match: 5.

The sequenced sample was peripheral blood. The V and J genes are TRBV5-1 and TRBJ2-2; TRBD2 matches 10 bases. The origin of this receptor is a man aged 60-69 years with active COVID-19. The CDR3, as DNA: TGCGCCAGCAGCTTGGAACTAGCGGGACTCGCCGGGGAGCTGTTTTTT. This codes for CASSLELAGLAGELFF.